The clone carrying this TCR beta chain showed up just a few times. The source of the sample is a study of OX40 agonist ivuxolimab in advanced cancers. Profiling relied on immunoSEQ multiplex PCR, and the TCRdb table lists in-frame clones only, not all of them. The sample shows fewer than 65,000 clones, about 89% of them seen only once. The CDR3 is made up of 15 amino acids. The germline CDR1 and CDR2 sequences are GTSNPN and SVGIG (reference sequence). V trimming: 0 bases; J trimming: 4 bases; junction bases outside the gene matches: 5. The input for sequencing was CD4+ or CD8+ T cells sorted from blood, taken in a trial of the OX40 agonist ivuxolimab. The chain links TRBV30 to TRBJ1-3, with TRBD1 identical over 8 bases. This receptor was identified in an adult with an advanced solid tumor such as melanoma, head and neck, liver or kidney cancer. In nucleotides, the CDR3 is TGTGCCTGGAGTGTAGAGACAGGGGTCGGAAACACCATATATTTT. Translated, it gives CAWSVETGVGNTIYF.